One and the same sample provided the 22 T cell receptor beta chains below, sequenced in a study of technical replicates of blood from a few donors. Only in-frame clones appear in the TCRdb table, and some are missing; sequencing was by immunoSEQ multiplex PCR. The sample records 80,000 to 95,000 clones, around 94% being singletons. The sequencing sample was made of T cells isolated from PBMCs. The receptors were gathered from a human donor in good health.

The chain combines TRBV5-6 with TRBJ1-6; 11 bases fit TRBD1. Trimming cost V 4 bases and J 10 bases; bases outside gene matches: 7. This CDR3 has 15 amino acids. The V gene's germline CDR1 is SGHDT and CDR2 YYEEEE. CDR3 in amino acids: CASSPVGQGGSPLHF. As DNA, the CDR3 is TGTGCCAGCAGCCCCGTGGGACAGGGGGGATCACCCCTCCACTTT.

This chain links TRBV11-3 with TRBJ2-3; D possibly corresponds to TRBD1 (6 bases). Germline CDR1 and CDR2: SGHNT and YENEEA. V was trimmed by 1 base and J by 6 bases, leaving 11 bases between them. The CDR3 runs to 14 residues. CDR3 protein: CASSLVGGDDTQYF. In DNA form, the CDR3 reads TGTGCCAGCAGCTTAGTTGGGGGCGACGATACGCAGTATTTT.

The chain carries TRBV19 and TRBJ2-7; D is possibly TRBD2 (6 bases). Per the germline V gene, CDR1 is LNHDA and CDR2 is SQIVND (reference sequence). The CDR3 sequence is 15 residues long. Trimming cost V 5 bases and J 5 bases, with 19 bases left between them. The CDR3 DNA follows: TGTGCCAGTAGTCCCCGGACTGTGGAGGGCCACGAGCAGTACTTC. Protein sequence: CASSPRTVEGHEQYF.

J is TRBJ2-7 and V is TRBV19; the D is unclear. The CDR3 is made up of 14 amino acids. V was trimmed by 2 bases and J by 2 bases, leaving 10 bases between them. CDR1 and CDR2 from the germline V gene are LNHDA and SQIVND (reference sequence). Here the CDR3 reads CASSINGGTYEQYF. CDR3 nucleotide sequence: TGTGCCAGTAGTATAAACGGCGGAACCTACGAGCAGTACTTC.

The chain couples TRBV2 to TRBJ2-3; 9 positions agree with TRBD1. V shed 4 bases, J shed 4 bases, and the junction held 3 bases outside the gene matches. The CDR3 totals 14 residues. From germline, CDR1 is SNHLY and CDR2 FYNNEI. Here the CDR3 DNA reads TGTGCCAGCAGTGGGGACAGGGCTCCAGATACGCAGTATTTT. Its protein is CASSGDRAPDTQYF.

The chain uses TRBV9 and TRBJ1-6, with 7 bases identical to TRBD1. Trimming took 3 bases from V and 7 from J; bases not matched to a gene: 10. CDR1 and CDR2 from the germline V gene are SGDLS and YYNGEE. The CDR3 loop spans 16 amino acids. The CDR3 region is CASSADGTVINSPLHF. CDR3 in DNA: TGTGCCAGCAGCGCTGACGGGACAGTCATCAATTCACCCCTCCACTTT.

The chain employs TRBV14 and TRBJ2-3; 7 nucleotides align to TRBD1. V dropped 3 bases and J dropped 3; count of bases not matched to a gene: 6. This CDR3 spans 15 amino acids. CDR1 SGHDN and CDR2 FVKESK come from the germline V gene. The DNA for the CDR3 is TGTGCCAGCAGCCATTTAGGGGGCGGTACAGATACGCAGTATTTT. Amino acids: CASSHLGGGTDTQYF.

V and J are TRBV30 and TRBJ1-5; D remains unclear. V was trimmed by 0 bases and J by 1 base, leaving 4 bases between them. The CDR3 consists of 13 residues. Germline V gene lookup returns CDR1 GTSNPN and CDR2 SVGIG (reference sequence). Written as DNA, the CDR3 is TGTGCCTGGAGTGTAGAGAGCAATCAGCCCCAGCATTTT. Protein sequence: CAWSVESNQPQHF.

This clone was found once. The gene calls are TRBV27 and TRBJ2-1, with TRBD2 matching 8 bases. Trimming at V came to 3 bases and at J to 4 bases, leaving 5 bases not matched to a gene. The length of the CDR3 is 15 residues. Germline loops: CDR1 MNHEY, CDR2 SMNVEV (reference sequence). For the CDR3, the DNA is TGTGCCAGCAGTTTGTACAGCGGGGGATACAATGAGCAGTTCTTC. Protein product: CASSLYSGGYNEQFF.

The genes are TRBV27 and TRBJ2-1; 12 positions agree with TRBD2. From germline, CDR1 is MNHEY and CDR2 SMNVEV (reference sequence). V was clipped by 6 bases and J by 7 bases; unmatched bases: 7. The length of the CDR3 is 15 residues. The CDR3 region is CASSHTSGRLNEQFF. The CDR3 DNA reads TGTGCCAGCAGCCACACTAGCGGGAGGCTTAATGAGCAGTTCTTC.

J is TRBJ2-6 and V is TRBV14; 8 positions match TRBD1. The length of the CDR3 is 17 residues. The V segment lost 1 base and the J segment 0 bases; nucleotides outside the gene matches: 2. Germline CDR1 and CDR2: SGHDN and FVKESK. The CDR3 DNA is TGTGCCAGCAGCCAAGGGACAGGGCGCTCTGGGGCCAACGTCCTGACTTTC. It specifies CASSQGTGRSGANVLTF.

This chain uses TRBV5-6 with TRBJ2-1, with 10 bases identical to TRBD2. Unmatched junction bases numbered 8, after V lost 6 bases and J lost 5 bases. Germline CDR1 is SGHDT and CDR2 is YYEEEE. The CDR3 has 15 residues. The CDR3 is CASTEAGGAHNEQFF. In nucleotides, the CDR3 is TGTGCCAGCACCGAAGCGGGGGGGGCCCACAATGAGCAGTTCTTC.

The chain carries TRBV29-1 and TRBJ2-1, with 11 positions matching TRBD2. CDR3 length: 21 residues. Germline assignment: CDR1 SQVTM and CDR2 ANQGSEA. The trim removed 7 bases at V and 0 bases at J, leaving 23 bases unmatched. The CDR3 is CSGAIPRLAGKFTSSYNEQFF. The CDR3 bases are TGCAGCGGGGCCATACCCCGACTAGCGGGGAAGTTCACTAGCTCCTACAATGAGCAGTTCTTC.

V gene TRBV30 combines with J gene TRBJ1-1; the match to TRBD1 covers 9 bases. Losses at the gene ends were 3 bases for V and 2 bases for J; bases not matched to a gene: 4. CDR3 length: 14 amino acids. CDR1 and CDR2 from the germline V gene are GTSNPN and SVGIG (reference sequence). Here the CDR3 DNA reads TGTGCCTGGAGAGTGACAGGGGGTAACACTGAAGCTTTCTTT. It codes for CAWRVTGGNTEAFF.

The chain employs TRBV19 and TRBJ1-1; D is unclear. Germline assignment: CDR1 LNHDA and CDR2 SQIVND (reference sequence). V shed 3 bases and J shed 5 bases, with 10 bases lying between them. The CDR3 is made up of 13 amino acids. The CDR3 DNA follows: TGTGCCAGTAGTATGAGGGCGATAACTGAAGCTTTCTTT. Its protein product is CASSMRAITEAFF.

The chain uses TRBV5-1 and TRBJ1-1; maybe TRBD1 (5 bases). Per the germline V gene, CDR1 is SGHRS and CDR2 is YFSETQ. This CDR3 has 15 amino acids. The ends were cut back, 1 base at V and 3 bases at J, with 13 bases in the middle. The CDR3 region has the DNA TGCGCCAGCAGCTTGTTCACCCCGGGGGACACTGAAGCTTTCTTT. It translates to CASSLFTPGDTEAFF.

The rearrangement uses TRBV6-1 and TRBJ1-1, with D maybe TRBD1 (5 bases). Germline V gives CDR1 MNHNS, CDR2 SASEGT. With 1 base removed from V and 3 bases from J, the gap between germline ends came to 12 bases. The CDR3 has 15 residues. The CDR3 sequence: CASSEGALGDTEAFF. The CDR3 DNA follows: TGTGCCAGCAGTGAAGGGGCCCTAGGGGACACTGAAGCTTTCTTT.

The V gene is TRBV18, the J gene TRBJ2-7, with a tentative D call TRBD1 (5 bases). The germline CDR1 and CDR2 sequences are KGHSH and LQKENI. The germline V and J ends were trimmed by 3 bases and 9 bases, with 21 bases remaining between them. The CDR3 loop spans 15 amino acids. The CDR3: CASSPLRGLTTRQYF. The CDR3 region has the DNA TGTGCCAGCTCACCTTTAAGGGGCCTTACTACGAGGCAGTACTTC.

This chain links TRBV5-1 with TRBJ1-1; a possible D gene is TRBD1 (6 bases). This CDR3 comprises 13 residues. Germline-derived CDR1 and CDR2 are SGHRS and YFSETQ. V was pared by 2 bases and J by 3 bases, with 8 bases between. The CDR3 is CASSFRQDTEAFF. The CDR3 nucleotides read TGCGCCAGCAGCTTTCGACAGGACACTGAAGCTTTCTTT.

The chain carries TRBV7-9 and TRBJ1-5; D is perhaps TRBD1 (5 bases). The germline CDR1 and CDR2 sequences are SEHNR and FQNEAQ (reference sequence). The CDR3 is 15 amino acids. V was pared by 3 bases and J by 4 bases, with 13 bases between. The CDR3 DNA reads as TGTGCCAGCAGCTTTATCGGGCCAGGGAATCAGCCCCAGCATTTT. It specifies CASSFIGPGNQPQHF.

This chain joins TRBV5-6 and TRBJ2-1, with 10 bases that match TRBD1. V was pared by 4 bases and J by 2 bases, with 6 bases of the junction left unmatched. Looked up from germline, CDR1 is SGHDT and CDR2 is YYEEEE. The CDR3 length is 16 residues. The CDR3 nucleotides read TGTGCCAGCAGCCCATGGACAGGGGGTCCCTACAATGAGCAGTTCTTC. It yields the protein CASSPWTGGPYNEQFF.

This sequence joins TRBV14 and TRBJ1-1; possible D gene TRBD1, 6 bases. V lost 0 bases and J 8 bases, leaving 13 bases between the germline ends. Per germline, CDR1 SGHDN and CDR2 FVKESK. The CDR3 totals 14 residues. The CDR3 region is CASSQESIGQEAFF. The CDR3 bases are TGTGCCAGCAGCCAAGAGTCTATCGGACAGGAAGCTTTCTTT.